This T cell receptor beta chain stems from a study of CD8 T cells in ankylosing spondylitis. The CDR3 length is 15 residues. V was shortened by 5 bases and J by 5 bases, with 18 bases between the two germline ends. Germline V gene data show CDR1 as SGHVS and CDR2 as FQNEAQ. This clonotype occurred many times. Each CDR3 protein is one row after TCRdb ran MiXCR on the 5' RACE reads. Of 270,000 or so distinct CDR3 sequences in the sample, 18% were seen once. The TCR sequence derives from a male donor with ankylosing spondylitis or in good health (not recorded which). The sequenced material came from blood, either unsorted or a sorted T cell fraction (not recorded which). This chain joins TRBV7-8 and TRBJ2-5; the D gene is possibly TRBD1 (6 bases). CDR3 bases: TGTGCCAGCAGCAGAAGAGAGGGGGTGGTGGAGACCCAGTACTTC. This gives the protein CASSRREGVVETQYF.